One T cell receptor (beta chain) is described in this entry. This sample stems from a study of blood T cell repertoires in COVID-19. The data were produced by immunoSEQ multiplex PCR, yet TCRdb's version contains in-frame clones alone and is incomplete. The repertoire holds more than 200,000 clones, around 86% seen once, with roughly 10% in the top ten. The TCR originated in a woman in her forties or fifties with COVID-19, enrolled during active disease. The sample taken for sequencing was peripheral blood.

The CDR3 nucleotides are TGCAGCGTTGACGGGGTTATGACCACTTCGCTCACTGAAGCTTTCTTT. Its translation is CSVDGVMTTSLTEAFF. V usage is TRBV29-1 and J usage is TRBJ1-1, with D unclear. V lost 3 bases and J lost 4, with 21 bases in between. This CDR3 has 16 residues. The V gene's germline CDR1 is SQVTM and CDR2 ANQGSEA.